These 9 T cell receptor beta chains were all obtained from the same sample, sequenced in a study of blood T cell repertoires in COVID-19. Using immunoSEQ multiplex PCR, the repertoire was profiled, and TCRdb retains in-frame clones only, with some absent. The sample yields about 77,000 clones, around three quarters seen once. Sequenced: peripheral blood. These receptors were taken from a woman in her sixties or seventies with acute or convalescent COVID-19.

V usage is TRBV9 and J usage is TRBJ2-7, with TRBD1 identical over 10 bases. J gave up 3 bases and V 2 bases, and 2 bases lay outside the gene matches. Germline loops: CDR1 SGDLS, CDR2 YYNGEE. The CDR3 runs to 14 residues. The DNA for the CDR3 is TGTGCCAGCAGCGTCGGGACAGGGGACTACGAGCAGTACTTC. Its translation: CASSVGTGDYEQYF.

Only a few counts were recorded for this clone. The genes are TRBV19 and TRBJ1-2, with D tentatively TRBD1 (6 bases). The V and J ends lost 5 bases and 7 bases respectively, with 20 bases between them. CDR3 length: 15 residues. CDR1 and CDR2 (germline): LNHDA, SQIVND (reference sequence). Here the CDR3 DNA reads TGTGCCAGTAGTCTCTCGTTACAGGGAAGGGGTGGCTACACCTTC. It encodes CASSLSLQGRGGYTF.

This chain links TRBV7-2 with TRBJ2-5; the D is unclear. Trimming left V 1 base short and J 3 bases short, with 6 bases between. This CDR3 is built from 13 residues. The germline V gene encodes CDR1 SGHTA and CDR2 FQGNSA. This CDR3 is CASSLVGEETQYF. As DNA, the CDR3 is TGTGCCAGCAGCTTAGTCGGAGAAGAGACCCAGTACTTC.

This clone was counted a single time. This rearrangement joins TRBV7-8 to TRBJ1-2; TRBD1 might be the D (6 bases). The length of the CDR3 is 14 residues. V shed 5 bases and J shed 4 bases, with 14 bases lying between them. Germline CDR1 and CDR2: SGHVS and FQNEAQ. The CDR3 reads CASSPARGSYGYTF. In nucleotides, the CDR3 is TGTGCCAGCAGCCCGGCGAGGGGGTCCTATGGCTACACCTTC.

The rearrangement joins TRBV20-1 to TRBJ2-7; D is uncertain. Germline V gives CDR1 DFQATT, CDR2 SNEGSKA (reference sequence). The CDR3 spans 14 residues. Between the trimmed V and J ends, which lost 3 bases and 6 bases, there was a span of 18 bases. CDR3: CSASGVGEASEQYF. Here the CDR3 DNA reads TGCAGTGCTAGTGGAGTCGGCGAAGCGAGCGAGCAGTACTTC.

The gene calls are TRBV29-1 and TRBJ2-7; possibly TRBD1 for D (5 bases). Trimming took 3 bases from V and 7 from J, leaving 16 bases between them. The CDR3 is 13 residues long. Germline V gene lookup returns CDR1 SQVTM and CDR2 ANQGSEA. The CDR3 sequence is CSVDRQGLGEQYF. Here the CDR3 DNA reads TGCAGCGTTGACAGGCAGGGCCTGGGGGAGCAGTACTTC.

The chain employs TRBV9 and TRBJ1-5; D perhaps matches TRBD1 (5 bases). V was trimmed by 4 bases and J by 5 bases, leaving 19 bases between them. The germline V gene encodes CDR1 SGDLS and CDR2 YYNGEE. The CDR3 contains 16 residues. CDR3 region: CASSPGPDRSYQPQHF. The CDR3 region has the DNA TGTGCCAGCAGCCCAGGTCCCGACAGAAGCTATCAGCCCCAGCATTTT.

In its sample, this clone was seen a few times. The chain carries TRBV6-2 or TRBV6-3 and TRBJ2-7, with no clear D. Trimming shortened V by 6 bases and J by 6 bases, and 18 bases separated the two germline ends. The germline V gene encodes CDR1 MNHEY and CDR2 SVGEGT. This CDR3 contains 14 residues. CDR3 region: CASSLKRSPSEQYF. For the CDR3, the DNA is TGTGCCAGCAGCCTCAAGCGATCCCCTTCCGAGCAGTACTTC.

The rearrangement links TRBV18 to TRBJ1-1; D is unclear. Germline CDR1 reads KGHSH; CDR2 reads LQKENI. Trimming stripped 0 bases from V and 3 bases from J, with 17 bases between. This CDR3 is built from 17 residues. CDR3 loop: CASSPPRSPGWDTEAFF. CDR3 DNA sequence: TGTGCCAGCTCACCACCCCGGTCCCCGGGGTGGGACACTGAAGCTTTCTTT.